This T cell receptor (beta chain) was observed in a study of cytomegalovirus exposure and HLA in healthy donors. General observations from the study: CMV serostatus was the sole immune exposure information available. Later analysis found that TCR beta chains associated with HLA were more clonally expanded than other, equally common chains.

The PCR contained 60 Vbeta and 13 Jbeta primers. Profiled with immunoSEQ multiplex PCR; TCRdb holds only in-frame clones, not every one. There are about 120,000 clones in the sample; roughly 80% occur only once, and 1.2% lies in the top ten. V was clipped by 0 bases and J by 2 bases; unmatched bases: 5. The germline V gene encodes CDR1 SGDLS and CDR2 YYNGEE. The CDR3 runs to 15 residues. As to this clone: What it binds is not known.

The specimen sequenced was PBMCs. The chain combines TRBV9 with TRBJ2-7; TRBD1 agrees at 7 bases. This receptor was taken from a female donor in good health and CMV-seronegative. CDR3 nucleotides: TGTGCCAGCAGCGTAGGAACAGGGGCTACCTACGAGCAGTACTTC. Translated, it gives CASSVGTGATYEQYF. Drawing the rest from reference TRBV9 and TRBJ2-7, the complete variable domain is DSGVTQTPKHLITATGQRVTLRCSPRSGDLSVYWYQQSLDQGLQFLIQYYNGEERAKGNILERFSAQQFPDLHSELNLSSLELGDSALYFCASSVGTGATYEQYFGPGTRLTVT.